The entry below describes one T cell receptor (beta chain). Its target is unknown. Unique molecular identifiers were used to barcode this TCRbeta library. A single record per CDR3 protein comes from TCRdb applying MiXCR to the PCR reads. The table records fewer than 400,000 distinct CDR3 sequences, approximately 20% of them present only once. The sample is drawn from a study of T-cell reconstitution after alpha-beta-depleted transplantation in children. V lost 4 bases to trimming and J lost 4 bases; unmatched junction nucleotides: 2. In germline, CDR1 is SGHVS, CDR2 FNYEAQ. The CDR3 covers 15 residues. General study results and limits: Reportedly, roughly two months post-transplant, alpha-beta T cells arose from several hundred expanded graft clones. For some patients, TCRbeta diversity was high at day 60 because of recipient T cells and thymic progenitors that survived. T cells produced anew were the main source of T-cell counts and diversity one year after transplant.

This specimen was PBMCs, mostly from graft donor cells, taken 180 days after TCRalphabeta/CD19-depleted stem cell transplant. V and J are TRBV7-6 and TRBJ2-3, with TRBD2 matching 13 bases. The receptor comes from a male patient younger than 18 who had a stem cell transplant for acute lymphoblastic leukemia, so the T cells may come from the graft donor. The CDR3 coding sequence is TGTGCCAGCAGCTCCGGACTAGCGGGAGCAGATACGCAGTATTTT. It encodes CASSSGLAGADTQYF.